These 27 T cell receptor beta chains share one sample of origin, sequenced in a study of CD8 T cells in ankylosing spondylitis. Study findings and constraints: Seven to nine highly homologous variants formed a TCR beta motif that appeared characteristic of ankylosing spondylitis blood.

These receptors have no known antigen. From the 5' RACE reads, TCRdb called clonotypes with MiXCR, one entry per CDR3 protein. The data show more than 250,000 distinct CDR3 sequences, less than 9.5% seen once. Sequenced material: blood, either unsorted or a sorted T cell fraction (not recorded which). Every receptor here comes from a male donor with ankylosing spondylitis.

The chain uses TRBV12-3 or TRBV12-4 and TRBJ2-6, with D possibly matching TRBD1 (6 bases). V dropped 0 bases and J dropped 0 bases, with 9 bases sitting between them. The CDR3 runs to 17 residues. The CDR3 bases are TGTGCCAGCAGTTTAGCACAGGGCTACTCTGGGGCCAACGTCCTGACTTTC. Protein product: CASSLAQGYSGANVLTF.

This clonotype was observed a handful of times. The chain employs TRBV7-9 and TRBJ2-5; 11 bases fit TRBD2. The CDR3 loop spans 16 amino acids. After removal of 4 bases from V and 7 bases from J, the junction contained 11 bases not matched to a gene. Germline CDR1 reads SEHNR; CDR2 reads FQNEAQ (reference sequence). In DNA, the CDR3 is TGTGCCAGCAGCTATCAGGGACTAGCGGATTTCGGGACCCAGTACTTC. Amino acids: CASSYQGLADFGTQYF.

This clonotype has just a few counts. This CDR3 reads CASSLAGRVSHQPQHF. The CDR3 nucleotides read TGTGCCAGCAGCTTGGCAGGCAGGGTAAGTCATCAGCCCCAGCATTTT. This rearrangement joins TRBV5-6 to TRBJ1-5, with D possibly TRBD1 on 5 matching bases. Deletions cut 0 bases from V and 5 bases from J, with 15 bases between. From germline, CDR1 is SGHDT and CDR2 YYEEEE. CDR3 length: 16 residues.

This chain connects TRBV7-8 to TRBJ1-6, with 7 bases identical to TRBD1. Germline-derived CDR1 and CDR2 are SGHVS and FQNEAQ. This CDR3 spans 17 amino acids. J gave up 7 bases and V 2 bases, and 11 bases lay outside the gene matches. CDR3: CASSLNHRDSLNSPLHF. The CDR3 bases are TGTGCCAGCAGCTTAAACCACCGGGACAGCTTAAATTCACCCCTCCACTTT.

A few counts support this clonotype. The V gene is TRBV7-7, the J gene TRBJ2-7; D may be TRBD2 (5 bases). The CDR3 is 13 amino acids. Germline V lookup: CDR1 SSHAT, CDR2 FNYEAQ (reference sequence). V dropped 5 bases and J dropped 6 bases, with 14 bases sitting between them. The CDR3 loop reads CASSRDIGLEQYF. The CDR3 DNA reads as TGTGCCAGCAGCCGGGATATAGGGCTCGAGCAGTACTTC.

This clonotype was found a few times. The chain employs TRBV3-1 and TRBJ2-2; 7 positions agree with TRBD2. The CDR3 has 16 residues. The germline gives CDR1 LGHDT, CDR2 YNNKEL (reference sequence). V shed 3 bases and J 0 bases; nucleotides not matched to a gene: 4. The CDR3 DNA reads as TGTGCCAGCAGCCACTTACTAGCGACGAACACCGGGGAGCTGTTTTTT. This encodes CASSHLLATNTGELFF. Full variable domain (rest looked up from reference TRBV3-1 and TRBJ2-2): DTAVSQTPKYLVTQMGNDKSIKCEQNLGHDTMYWYKQDSKKFLKIMFSYNNKELIINETVPNRFSPKSPDKAHLNLHINSLELGDSAVYFCASSHLLATNTGELFFGEGSRLTVL.

The rearrangement uses TRBV2 and TRBJ2-7; D is possibly TRBD1 (5 bases). The length of the CDR3 is 14 residues. Trimming took 7 bases from V and 3 from J, leaving 16 bases between them. CDR1 is SNHLY, CDR2 FYNNEI, per germline. In DNA, the CDR3 is TGTGCCAGCACCGAACCCTTCAGGGTCTACGAGCAGTACTTC. Translated: CASTEPFRVYEQYF.

This clonotype was seen at least ten times. The chain combines TRBV7-2 with TRBJ2-7; D perhaps matches TRBD2 (6 bases). Germline V gives CDR1 SGHTA, CDR2 FQGNSA. Trimming shortened V by 4 bases and J by 3 bases, and 16 bases separated the two germline ends. The CDR3 contains 15 residues. The CDR3 here is CASSSDLWGDYEQYF. The CDR3 nucleotides read TGTGCCAGCAGCTCGGATTTATGGGGGGACTACGAGCAGTACTTC.

The CDR3: CASSQLSQRVGYTF. For the CDR3, the DNA is TGTGCCAGCAGCCAACTATCCCAGAGGGTGGGCTACACCTTC. V is TRBV14 and J is TRBJ1-2; D is undetermined. Trimming pared 2 bases from V and 8 bases from J, leaving 15 bases between. Looked up from germline, CDR1 is SGHDN and CDR2 is FVKESK. This CDR3 has 14 amino acids.

In this sample, this clonotype turned up many times. This chain joins TRBV20-1 and TRBJ1-4; D not certain. The CDR3 length is 10 residues. The V end lost 5 bases, the J end lost 10 bases, and 8 bases lay between the germline ends. Germline assignment: CDR1 DFQATT and CDR2 SNEGSKA (reference sequence). This CDR3 reads CSAPLGKLFF. The CDR3 nucleotides read TGCAGTGCTCCACTGGGAAAACTGTTTTTT.

This clonotype was recorded many times. This chain links TRBV19 with TRBJ2-2; TRBD1 agrees at 7 bases. This CDR3 spans 14 amino acids. V trimming: 4 bases; J trimming: 1 base; junction bases outside the gene matches: 0. Germline loops: CDR1 LNHDA, CDR2 SQIVND (reference sequence). The CDR3 is CASSRTGNTGELFF. The CDR3, as DNA: TGTGCCAGTAGTAGGACAGGGAACACCGGGGAGCTGTTTTTT.

This clonotype was seen ten or more times. This chain joins TRBV13 and TRBJ2-2; 7 nucleotides align to TRBD1. The CDR3 is 16 amino acids. From germline, CDR1 is PRHDT and CDR2 FYEKMQ (reference sequence). The J segment lost 4 bases and the V segment lost 5 bases, leaving 10 bases of the junction unmatched. CDR3 DNA sequence: TGTGCCAGCAGCCGTTGGGACAGTCTTCCCACCGGGGAGCTGTTTTTT. It translates to CASSRWDSLPTGELFF.

This clonotype was observed a handful of times. This chain connects TRBV5-4 to TRBJ2-1; 9 nucleotides align to TRBD1. Germline V lookup: CDR1 SGHNT, CDR2 YYREEE (reference sequence). CDR3 length: 15 amino acids. With V trimmed by 0 bases and J by 5 bases, 3 bases remained unmatched. CDR3 residues: CASSLVGQGNNEQFF. In nucleotides, the CDR3 is TGTGCCAGCAGCTTGGTGGGACAGGGAAACAATGAGCAGTTCTTC.

This clonotype was found a few times. The V call is TRBV20-1, the J call TRBJ2-2; no reliable D call. The ends were cut back, 2 bases at V and 3 bases at J, with 7 bases in the middle. The CDR3 has 13 amino acids. From germline, CDR1 is DFQATT and CDR2 SNEGSKA (reference sequence). The CDR3 sequence: CSARRQDTGELFF. DNA of the CDR3: TGCAGTGCTAGAAGGCAGGACACCGGGGAGCTGTTTTTT.

This clonotype was seen only a few times. This chain links TRBV15 with TRBJ1-5; D is unclear. This CDR3 is 14 amino acids long. Germline assignment: CDR1 LNHNV and CDR2 YYDKDF (reference sequence). The V and J ends lost 3 bases and 5 bases respectively, with 11 bases between them. The CDR3 spells CATSRRGPDQPQHF. The CDR3 DNA sequence: TGTGCCACCAGCAGGCGGGGTCCGGATCAGCCCCAGCATTTT.

Many counts were recorded for this clonotype. This chain links TRBV2 with TRBJ1-6, with 8 nucleotides matching TRBD1. J gave up 4 bases and V 6 bases, and 5 bases lay outside the gene matches. CDR1 and CDR2 (germline): SNHLY, FYNNEI. This CDR3 spans 15 amino acids. As DNA, the CDR3 is TGTGCCAGCAGCAGGACAGGGATGTATAATTCACCCCTCCACTTT. Translated: CASSRTGMYNSPLHF.

This clonotype was observed a few times. The chain uses TRBV7-2 and TRBJ1-1, with D tentatively TRBD1 (5 bases). V shed 5 bases and J shed 6 bases, with 19 bases lying between them. There are 15 residues in the CDR3. Germline assignment: CDR1 SGHTA and CDR2 FQGNSA. Written as DNA, the CDR3 is TGTGCCAGCAGCCTCTCTGTTAGGGGTTCCGCTGAAGCTTTCTTT. It encodes CASSLSVRGSAEAFF.

This clonotype was recorded at least ten times. The chain employs TRBV3-1 and TRBJ1-2; maybe TRBD1 (6 bases). The V end lost 4 bases, the J end lost 5 bases, and 17 bases lay between the germline ends. The CDR3 covers 15 residues. The germline V gene has CDR1 LGHDT and CDR2 YNNKEL (reference sequence). The CDR3 loop reads CASSLGTSTSYGYTF. The CDR3 DNA reads as TGTGCCAGCAGCCTGGGGACATCGACTTCTTATGGCTACACCTTC. Full variable domain (rest looked up from reference TRBV3-1 and TRBJ1-2): DTAVSQTPKYLVTQMGNDKSIKCEQNLGHDTMYWYKQDSKKFLKIMFSYNNKELIINETVPNRFSPKSPDKAHLNLHINSLELGDSAVYFCASSLGTSTSYGYTFGSGTRLTVV.

This clonotype showed up just a few times. The chain links TRBV5-5 to TRBJ2-1; 9 bases fit TRBD2. V lost 4 bases, J lost 0 bases, and 2 bases stayed unmatched. The CDR3 loop spans 15 amino acids. CDR1 is SGHKS and CDR2 is YYEKEE in the germline V gene (reference sequence). The CDR3 spells CASSERGDSYNEQFF. The CDR3 region has the DNA TGTGCCAGCAGCGAGCGGGGGGACTCCTACAATGAGCAGTTCTTC.

The CDR3 DNA sequence: TGTGCCAGCAGCTTATGGGGCGGGAGGAGACACACCGGGGAGCTGTTTTTT. Translated, it gives CASSLWGGRRHTGELFF. The chain is built from TRBV7-8 and TRBJ2-2; 8 nucleotides align to TRBD2. This CDR3 spans 17 amino acids. The V segment lost 2 bases and the J segment 3 bases; nucleotides outside the gene matches: 8. CDR1 is SGHVS, CDR2 FQNEAQ, per germline.

The CDR3 DNA is TGTGCCAGCAGCCAGGGGCGCCAGGGGGTGGTTGACGAGCAGTACTTC. Protein: CASSQGRQGVVDEQYF. The gene calls are TRBV7-8 and TRBJ2-7, with 7 bases fitting TRBD1. CDR3 size: 16 residues. CDR1 and CDR2 from the germline V gene are SGHVS and FQNEAQ. V gave up 5 bases and J gave up 5 bases; unmatched junction bases: 15.

This clonotype was seen a handful of times. The chain links TRBV3-1 to TRBJ2-1; D gene uncertain. Germline V lookup: CDR1 LGHDT, CDR2 YNNKEL (reference sequence). V was pared by 0 bases and J by 1 base, with 7 bases between. This CDR3 region has 15 residues. The CDR3 protein is CASSQDGMSYNEQFF. CDR3 nucleotides: TGTGCCAGCAGCCAAGATGGTATGTCCTACAATGAGCAGTTCTTC.

The table lists this clonotype with many counts. CDR3 bases: TGCGCCAGCAGCCGGGACTACACCTACGAGCAGTACTTC. Protein: CASSRDYTYEQYF. V gene TRBV5-1 combines with J gene TRBJ2-7; 7 bases are shared with TRBD2. V dropped 4 bases and J dropped 2; count of bases not matched to a gene: 3. The CDR3 extends over 13 amino acids. Germline V CDR1 and CDR2: SGHRS, YFSETQ.

The chain combines TRBV12-3 or TRBV12-4 with TRBJ2-7; D is ambiguous. V gave up 5 bases and J gave up 0 bases, with 17 bases separating them. This CDR3 region has 16 residues. The CDR3 DNA reads as TGTGCCAGCAGTCGTACCCTCGGCCACAGCTCCTACGAGCAGTACTTC. Translating gives CASSRTLGHSSYEQYF.

This clonotype has just a few counts. The rearrangement joins TRBV5-6 to TRBJ2-1, with 14 bases aligning to TRBD2. This CDR3 is built from 17 residues. With V trimmed by 3 bases and J by 5 bases, 7 bases remained unmatched. Per germline, CDR1 SGHDT and CDR2 YYEEEE. CDR3 sequence reads: CASSSLGTSGGDNEQFF. For the CDR3, the DNA is TGTGCCAGCAGCTCATTAGGGACTAGCGGGGGCGACAATGAGCAGTTCTTC.

This clonotype has only a few counts. V and J are TRBV29-1 and TRBJ2-5; D is undetermined. V was trimmed by 0 bases and J by 4 bases, leaving 6 bases between them. The V gene's germline CDR1 is SQVTM and CDR2 ANQGSEA. The CDR3 contains 12 residues. CDR3: CSVEDPPETQYF. The CDR3 region has the DNA TGCAGCGTTGAAGATCCCCCAGAGACCCAGTACTTC.

This clonotype appeared many times. The chain employs TRBV14 and TRBJ1-1, with a possible D match to TRBD1 (6 bases). Trimming shortened V by 4 bases and J by 11 bases, and 14 bases separated the two germline ends. This CDR3 region has 12 residues. In germline, CDR1 is SGHDN, CDR2 FVKESK. In nucleotides, the CDR3 is TGTGCCAGCAGCCCGGCGGGGGCAAAGGCTTTCTTT. Its translation is CASSPAGAKAFF.